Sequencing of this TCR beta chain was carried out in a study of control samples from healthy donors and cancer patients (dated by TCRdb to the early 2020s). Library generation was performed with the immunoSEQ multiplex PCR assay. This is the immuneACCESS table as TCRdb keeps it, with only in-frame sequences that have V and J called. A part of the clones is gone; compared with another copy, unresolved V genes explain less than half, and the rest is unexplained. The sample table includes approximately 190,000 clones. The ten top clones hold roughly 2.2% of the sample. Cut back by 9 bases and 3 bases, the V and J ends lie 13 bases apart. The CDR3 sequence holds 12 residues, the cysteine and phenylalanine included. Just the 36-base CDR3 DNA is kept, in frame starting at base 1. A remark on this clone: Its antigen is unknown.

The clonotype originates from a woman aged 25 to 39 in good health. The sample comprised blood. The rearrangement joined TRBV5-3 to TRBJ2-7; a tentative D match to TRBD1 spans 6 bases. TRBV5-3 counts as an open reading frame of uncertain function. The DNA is TGTGCCAATTCCGGACAGCACTACGAGCAGTACTTC. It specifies CANSGQHYEQYF.